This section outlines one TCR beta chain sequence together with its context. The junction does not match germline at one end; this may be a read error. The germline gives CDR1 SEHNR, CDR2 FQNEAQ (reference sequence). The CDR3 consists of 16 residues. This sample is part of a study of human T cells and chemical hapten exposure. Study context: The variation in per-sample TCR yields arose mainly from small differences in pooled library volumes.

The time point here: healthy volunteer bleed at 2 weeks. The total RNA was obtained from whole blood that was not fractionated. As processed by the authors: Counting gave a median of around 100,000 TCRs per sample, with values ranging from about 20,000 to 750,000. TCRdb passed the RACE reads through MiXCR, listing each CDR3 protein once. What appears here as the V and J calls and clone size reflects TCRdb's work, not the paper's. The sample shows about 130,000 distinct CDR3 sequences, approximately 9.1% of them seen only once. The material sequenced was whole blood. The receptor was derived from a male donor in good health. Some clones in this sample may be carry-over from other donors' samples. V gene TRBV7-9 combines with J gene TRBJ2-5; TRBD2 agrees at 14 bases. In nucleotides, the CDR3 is TGTGTCAGCAGCCCCGGGACTAGCGGGAGACTAGAGACCCAGTACTTC. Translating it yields CVSSPGTSGRLETQYF.